This paragraph covers one T cell receptor (beta chain) sequence. Its cognate antigen is unknown. The CDR3 is 14 amino acids. The germline V gene encodes CDR1 MNHEY and CDR2 SMNVEV (reference sequence). V dropped 6 bases and J dropped 3 bases, with 15 bases sitting between them. The sample is drawn from a study of cytomegalovirus exposure and HLA in healthy donors. As for the study in general: For the roughly 390 genotyped donors, more than 65% fell within the Caucasian-associated ancestry cluster. Points from the study as a whole: Rarity characterized most TCR sequences, yet some public TCRs appeared in many donors. Cytomegalovirus status was reportedly diagnosed by the classifier with high specificity and sensitivity. In a later analysis, productive TCRs from donors in an Asian-associated ancestry cluster reportedly carried fewer N-insertions than the cohort mean.

The PCR had 60 Vbeta and 13 Jbeta primers. The method was immunoSEQ multiplex PCR; TCRdb's version includes in-frame clones alone and lacks a portion of them. Here the sample spans around 210,000 clones, around 73% being singletons. Source material: PBMCs. The V call is TRBV27, the J call TRBJ2-7; the D gene is possibly TRBD2 (5 bases). This TCR came from a woman in her twenties or thirties in good health and CMV-seronegative. The CDR3 DNA reads TGTGCCAGCAGGCTGGCGGGCCAGGTCTACGAGCAGTACTTC. It translates to CASRLAGQVYEQYF.